The 9 T cell receptor beta chains listed next were all sequenced from one sample in a study of T cell repertoires in cytomegalovirus infection. TCRdb independently ran MiXCR on the reads; one entry per CDR3 protein. Of 65,000 to 95,000 distinct CDR3 sequences detected, 3% to 4.5% appear once; the ten largest clones hold around 4.4%. Material: PBMCs. The receptors were gathered from a human donor in good health (CMV status not recorded). Some clones in this sample may be carry-over from other donors' samples.

A remark on this clonotype: A much larger clone is a single base away; this may be a read error. The chain joins TRBV6-2 or TRBV6-3 to TRBJ1-1; D not resolved. Per germline, CDR1 MNHEY and CDR2 SVGEGT. The V end lost 6 bases, the J end lost 5 bases, and 7 bases lay between the germline ends. This CDR3 has 11 residues. In DNA, the CDR3 is TGTGCCAGCAGCCGGGCGACTGAAGCTTTCTTT. Its protein is CASSRATEAFF.

This clonotype showed up many times. J is TRBJ2-1 and V is TRBV7-9; no definite D call. Germline V gene data show CDR1 as SEHNR and CDR2 as FQNEAQ (reference sequence). CDR3 length equals 15 residues. V gave up 4 bases and J gave up 11 bases, with 21 bases separating them. The CDR3 loop reads CASSSSSWLRRKQFF. Here the CDR3 DNA reads TGTGCCAGCAGCTCGTCCTCGTGGTTGAGGAGAAAGCAGTTCTTC.

This clonotype was seen repeatedly, ten times or more. The rearrangement links TRBV7-9 to TRBJ2-3, with D unclear. Trimming pared 6 bases from V and 4 bases from J, leaving 11 bases between. Germline values: CDR1 SEHNR, CDR2 FQNEAQ (reference sequence). The CDR3 consists of 13 residues. CDR3 sequence: CASSKRSADTQYF. The CDR3 DNA sequence: TGTGCCAGCAGTAAGCGTTCGGCAGATACGCAGTATTTT.

The sample holds many counts of this clonotype. The gene calls are TRBV19 and TRBJ1-2; no clear D. The CDR3 is 13 residues long. Trimming cost V 7 bases and J 2 bases, with 11 bases left between them. Looked up from germline, CDR1 is LNHDA and CDR2 is SQIVND (reference sequence). This CDR3 is CASTRGENYGYTF. The CDR3 bases are TGTGCCAGTACTCGAGGTGAGAACTATGGCTACACCTTC.

This clonotype has a count of ten or more. The rearrangement joins TRBV7-2 to TRBJ2-7; D is uncertain. In germline, CDR1 is SGHTA, CDR2 FQGNSA. This CDR3 comprises 14 residues. V was shortened by 4 bases and J by 5 bases, with 15 bases between the two germline ends. The CDR3 DNA reads TGTGCCAGCAGCTACCGGGCCCACGAGGACGAGCAGTACTTC. Amino acids: CASSYRAHEDEQYF.

Of note for this clonotype: A much larger clone sits a single nucleotide away, making a read error possible. CDR3 in DNA: TGCGCCAGCAGCCTTGAGAGGGACAATAGTGAGCAGTTCTTC. This translates into CASSLERDNSEQFF. The rearrangement joins TRBV5-1 to TRBJ2-1; TRBD1 is a possible D gene (6 bases). V lost 4 bases and J lost 9, with 17 bases in between. The germline V gene encodes CDR1 SGHRS and CDR2 YFSETQ. This CDR3 contains 14 residues.

This clonotype was recorded many times. This rearrangement joins TRBV7-2 to TRBJ1-5; TRBD1 matches at 7 bases. The CDR3 is 15 amino acids. V lost 3 bases, J lost 3 bases, and 5 bases stayed unmatched. Germline V lookup: CDR1 SGHTA, CDR2 FQGNSA. The CDR3 coding sequence is TGTGCCAGCAGCTTCACACAGGGGTACAATCAGCCCCAGCATTTT. Its translation is CASSFTQGYNQPQHF.

In this sample, this clonotype turned up many times. The chain employs TRBV5-4 and TRBJ2-7; D may match TRBD1 or TRBD2 (5 bases each). Germline V lookup: CDR1 SGHNT, CDR2 YYREEE (reference sequence). The CDR3 has 14 residues. V was clipped by 5 bases and J by 3 bases, with 15 bases between them. The CDR3 sequence: CASRQDLGDYEQYF. The DNA of the CDR3 is TGTGCCAGCAGACAGGACTTAGGGGACTACGAGCAGTACTTC.

With regard to this clonotype: One end of the junction does not line up with germline, which may come from a read error. V usage is TRBV7-8 and J usage is TRBJ2-7; D is ambiguous. The CDR3 has 14 residues. The germline V gene encodes CDR1 SGHVS and CDR2 FQNEAQ. This chain's CDR3 is CAGSQGTSDFEQYF. CDR3 DNA: TGTGCCGGCAGCCAAGGCACATCAGACTTCGAGCAGTACTTC.